These 19 T cell receptor beta chains came from one sample sequenced in a study of cytomegalovirus exposure and HLA in healthy donors. The PCR had 60 Vbeta and 13 Jbeta primers. TCRdb's table, derived via immunoSEQ multiplex PCR, lists solely in-frame clones and lacks some. The sample consists of approximately 270,000 clones, over 70% of them appearing once. The source material was PBMCs. The receptors come from a girl aged 2 to 9 in good health and CMV-seronegative.

Comments on this clone: At one boundary the junction diverges from the germline segment, which might be a read error. The gene calls are TRBV9 and TRBJ2-3; D is perhaps TRBD2 (6 bases). The CDR3 totals 17 residues. Germline V gene lookup returns CDR1 SGDLS and CDR2 YYNGEE. CDR3 sequence reads: CVSSERGTLPISDTQYF. CDR3 sequence (DNA): TGTGTCAGCAGCGAACGGGGGACCCTCCCCATTTCAGATACGCAGTATTTT. The full variable domain, in which reference TRBV9 and TRBJ2-3 provide the parts outside the CDR3, is DSGVTQTPKHLITATGQRVTLRCSPRSGDLSVYWYQQSLDQGLQFLIQYYNGEERAKGNILERFSAQQFPDLHSELNLSSLELGDSALYFCVSSERGTLPISDTQYFGPGTRLTVL.

The chain is built from TRBV28 and TRBJ2-1; D is possibly TRBD2 (5 bases). In germline, CDR1 is MDHEN, CDR2 SYDVKM. V lost 3 bases and J 6 bases, leaving 15 bases between the germline ends. The CDR3 totals 15 residues. CDR3 amino acids: CASSLGERFFNEQFF. The DNA for the CDR3 is TGTGCCAGCAGTTTGGGAGAGCGGTTTTTCAATGAGCAGTTCTTC. Filled out from reference TRBV28 and TRBJ2-1, the complete variable domain reads DVKVTQSSRYLVKRTGEKVFLECVQDMDHENMFWYRQDPGLGLRLIYFSYDVKMKEKGDIPEGYSVSREKKERFSLILESASTNQTSMYLCASSLGERFFNEQFFGPGTRLTVL.

The table lists this clone with a few counts. This chain links TRBV4-1 with TRBJ1-1; D might be TRBD1 (5 bases). This CDR3 region has 15 residues. Germline values: CDR1 MGHRA, CDR2 YSYEKL. Trimming removed 1 base at V and 3 bases at J, with 12 bases between. CDR3 amino acids: CASSQALTDYTEAFF. CDR3 nucleotide sequence: TGCGCCAGCAGCCAAGCGTTGACAGATTACACTGAAGCTTTCTTT.

This chain uses TRBV4-1 with TRBJ1-3; 8 positions agree with TRBD1. The CDR3 has 16 residues. CDR1 is MGHRA, CDR2 YSYEKL, per germline. J was trimmed by 3 bases and V by 4 bases; bases with no gene match: 8. CDR3 region: CASSRTDRDYGNTIYF. In DNA, the CDR3 is TGCGCCAGCAGCCGTACGGACAGGGATTATGGAAACACCATATATTTT.

The rearrangement uses TRBV7-6 and TRBJ2-1; 11 nucleotides match TRBD2. After removal of 5 bases from V and 8 bases from J, the junction contained 11 bases not matched to a gene. This CDR3 spans 16 amino acids. Germline V gene sequence: CDR1 SGHVS, CDR2 FNYEAQ. The CDR3 bases are TGTGCCAGCAGCCTTAGCGGGAGGGCCCTCAACCATGAGCAGTTCTTC. It specifies CASSLSGRALNHEQFF.

The chain recombines TRBV7-9 with TRBJ2-7; the match to TRBD2 covers 10 bases. Germline-derived CDR1 and CDR2 are SEHNR and FQNEAQ (reference sequence). V trimming: 2 bases; J trimming: 3 bases; junction bases outside the gene matches: 13. The CDR3 loop spans 18 amino acids. The CDR3 nucleotides are TGTGCCAGCAGCTTATGGGCTAGCGGGGGTTACGAAATCTACGAGCAGTACTTC. Its translation is CASSLWASGGYEIYEQYF.

V gene TRBV18 combines with J gene TRBJ1-5; D is unresolved. Trimming cost V 0 bases and J 2 bases, with 11 bases left between them. The germline V gene encodes CDR1 KGHSH and CDR2 LQKENI. The CDR3 has 16 residues. As DNA, the CDR3 is TGTGCCAGCTCACCACCGCCGCAGGAGGGCAATCAGCCCCAGCATTTT. Amino acids: CASSPPPQEGNQPQHF.

The chain has TRBV29-1 and TRBJ1-1; 12 bases align to TRBD1. The CDR3 extends over 17 amino acids. The V segment lost 6 bases and the J segment 7 bases; nucleotides outside the gene matches: 18. Germline V gene sequence: CDR1 SQVTM, CDR2 ANQGSEA. Here the CDR3 DNA reads TGCAGCGTCAAGAAGGGACAGGGGGCGACCGCTGGGAGTGAAGCTTTCTTT. It encodes CSVKKGQGATAGSEAFF.

The chain couples TRBV28 to TRBJ2-1; D may be TRBD2 (6 bases). The CDR3 is 15 amino acids. V was cut by 3 bases and J by 1 base, with 10 bases left in between. Germline CDR1 and CDR2: MDHEN and SYDVKM. CDR3 in amino acids: CASSLEGLSYNEQFF. CDR3 sequence (DNA): TGTGCCAGCAGTTTGGAGGGACTTTCCTACAATGAGCAGTTCTTC.

V is TRBV6-1 and J is TRBJ1-5, with D possibly being TRBD1 (5 bases). The CDR3 length is 17 residues. Trimming shortened V by 6 bases and J by 1 base, and 19 bases separated the two germline ends. Germline V gene data show CDR1 as MNHNS and CDR2 as SASEGT. CDR3 DNA: TGTGCCAGCAGCGAAACCCAAACTGGACACAGCAATCAGCCCCAGCATTTT. It encodes CASSETQTGHSNQPQHF.

The chain uses TRBV30 and TRBJ2-7; TRBD1 might be the D (6 bases). This CDR3 has 13 amino acids. Germline lookup yields CDR1 GTSNPN and CDR2 SVGIG (reference sequence). V dropped 6 bases and J dropped 2 bases, with 14 bases sitting between them. The CDR3 DNA sequence: TGTGCCTGCCGACGGACAGCTACCTACGAGCAGTACTTC. As protein: CACRRTATYEQYF.

The chain recombines TRBV30 with TRBJ1-2; TRBD1 is a possible D gene (5 bases). CDR3 length: 15 residues. Trimming pared 2 bases from V and 5 bases from J, leaving 18 bases between. The germline V gene has CDR1 GTSNPN and CDR2 SVGIG (reference sequence). The CDR3 is CAWSSGARTFYGYTF. The CDR3 DNA follows: TGTGCCTGGAGTTCTGGGGCGCGGACATTTTATGGCTACACCTTC.

The chain uses TRBV7-9 and TRBJ2-7, with 8 positions matching TRBD2. Germline values: CDR1 SEHNR, CDR2 FQNEAQ (reference sequence). V shed 2 bases, J shed 2 bases, and the junction held 8 bases outside the gene matches. The CDR3 extends over 16 amino acids. The CDR3: CASSLYWSGRAYEQYF. CDR3 nucleotides: TGTGCCAGCAGCTTATATTGGAGCGGGAGAGCCTACGAGCAGTACTTC.

The CDR3 is CASSGGTSGGRETQYF. The CDR3 DNA sequence: TGTGCCAGCAGTGGGGGGACTAGCGGAGGGCGGGAGACCCAGTACTTC. J is TRBJ2-5 and V is TRBV6-1; 11 nucleotides agree with TRBD2. CDR1 MNHNS and CDR2 SASEGT come from the germline V gene. With V trimmed by 4 bases and J by 5 bases, 9 bases remained unmatched. The CDR3 contains 16 residues.

The chain joins TRBV9 to TRBJ2-3; TRBD2 might be the D (5 bases). The CDR3 runs to 15 residues. V lost 3 bases, J lost 0 bases, and 11 bases lay in between. Germline V gene sequence: CDR1 SGDLS, CDR2 YYNGEE. The CDR3 protein is CASSDRGLSTDTQYF. In DNA, the CDR3 is TGTGCCAGCAGCGACAGAGGGTTAAGCACAGATACGCAGTATTTT.

This clone was seen only once. This chain joins TRBV5-6 and TRBJ1-3; tentative D call: TRBD1 (5 bases). Germline lookup yields CDR1 SGHDT and CDR2 YYEEEE. The V and J ends lost 3 bases and 3 bases respectively, with 10 bases between them. This CDR3 region has 14 residues. The CDR3 sequence: CASSSYRGGNTIYF. As DNA, the CDR3 is TGTGCCAGCAGCTCGTATAGGGGTGGAAACACCATATATTTT. The full variable domain, rest sourced from reference TRBV5-6 and TRBJ1-3, is DAGVTQSPTHLIKTRGQQVTLRCSPKSGHDTVSWYQQALGQGPQFIFQYYEEEERQRGNFPDRFSGHQFPNYSSELNVNALLLGDSALYLCASSSYRGGNTIYFGEGSWLTVV.

The rearrangement joins TRBV5-8 to TRBJ1-2; TRBD1 is a possible D gene (6 bases). CDR1 is SGHTS, CDR2 YDEGEE, per germline. Trimming cost V 4 bases and J 7 bases, with 14 bases left between them. The CDR3 is 13 residues long. CDR3 region: CASSINRDGGYTF. In DNA form, the CDR3 reads TGTGCCAGCAGCATAAACAGGGATGGTGGCTACACCTTC.

The chain recombines TRBV28 with TRBJ2-7; tentatively, D is TRBD1 (6 bases). The V gene lost 1 base and the J gene lost 9 bases, with 13 bases spanning the gap. CDR1 MDHEN and CDR2 SYDVKM come from the germline V gene. The CDR3 contains 13 residues. CDR3 residues: CASSLSIIRGQYF. The CDR3 nucleotides are TGTGCCAGCAGTTTATCGATTATCAGGGGGCAGTACTTC. The full variable domain, rest sourced from reference TRBV28 and TRBJ2-7, is DVKVTQSSRYLVKRTGEKVFLECVQDMDHENMFWYRQDPGLGLRLIYFSYDVKMKEKGDIPEGYSVSREKKERFSLILESASTNQTSMYLCASSLSIIRGQYFGPGTRLTVT.

The V and J genes are TRBV5-5 and TRBJ1-3; D perhaps matches TRBD1 (5 bases). The CDR3 spans 16 residues. Germline V lookup: CDR1 SGHKS, CDR2 YYEKEE (reference sequence). The V and J ends lost 2 bases and 2 bases respectively, with 14 bases between them. CDR3 amino acids: CASSLLTETTGNTIYF. Written as DNA, the CDR3 is TGTGCCAGCAGCTTATTGACAGAAACCACTGGAAACACCATATATTTT.